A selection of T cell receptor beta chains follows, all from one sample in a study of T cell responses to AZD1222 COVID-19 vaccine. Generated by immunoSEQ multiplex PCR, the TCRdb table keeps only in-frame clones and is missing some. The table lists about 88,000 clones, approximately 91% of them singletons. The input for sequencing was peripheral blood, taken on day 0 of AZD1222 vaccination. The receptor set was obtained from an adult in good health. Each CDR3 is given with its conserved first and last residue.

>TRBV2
CASRLVRGTEAFF
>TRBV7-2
CASSAGQGPSYGYTF
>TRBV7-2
CASSSYLAGARNEQFF
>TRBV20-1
CSAGERSQTLFEQYF
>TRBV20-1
CSVTWNTEAFF
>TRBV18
CASRKGSGAKNTEAFF
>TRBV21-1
CASPSTGTYEQYF
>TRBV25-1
CASAGTGSGETQYF
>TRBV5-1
CASTIVGANTEAFF
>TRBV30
CAWSAQGAVEQYF
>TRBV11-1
CASSSISGGAQHF
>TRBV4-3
CASSHHHLAGAYNEQFF
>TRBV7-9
CASSTGTNNEQFF
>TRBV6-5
CASSTMNTEAFF
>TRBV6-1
CASSEEGLGQPQHF
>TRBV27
CASSFWGSTEAFF
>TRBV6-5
CASSYLLTLTPDTQYF
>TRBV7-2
CASSFTSGASSYNEQFF
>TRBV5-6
CASSPRGGRWPYNEQFF
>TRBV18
CASSPALAGEPYGYTF
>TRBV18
CASRQGMNTEAFF
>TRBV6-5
CASSYSGHSNEQYF
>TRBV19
CASSSDLEETQYF
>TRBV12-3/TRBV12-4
CASSLTGTDTQYF
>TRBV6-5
CASLEVDNQPQHF
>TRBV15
CATSRPGQRQEAHF
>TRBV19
CASSLGYEQYF
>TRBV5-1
CASSLGQASGNTIYF
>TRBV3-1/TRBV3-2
CASSPVQGYNSPLHF
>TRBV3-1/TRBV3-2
CASSQLTGYQETQYF
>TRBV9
CASSEQGASNQPQHF
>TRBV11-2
CASSGRVGLSTGELFF
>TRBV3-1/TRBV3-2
CASSQYWAQGASSSYNEQFF
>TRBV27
CASSQEPSLAEAFF
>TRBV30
CAWSVSAPLHF
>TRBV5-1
CASSLSGSSYNEQFF
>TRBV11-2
CASSHSGEYTDTQYF
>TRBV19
CASSNTGFKETQYF
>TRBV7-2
CASSNFVGPSTDTQYF